A single sample is the source of the 10 T cell receptor beta chains below, sequenced in a study of T cell responses to AZD1222 COVID-19 vaccine. TCRdb's copy holds only in-frame clones and misses some; the assay was immunoSEQ multiplex PCR. The sample contains 130,000 to 150,000 clones, roughly 92% of which appear only once. Sequencing used peripheral blood, obtained on day 0 of AZD1222 vaccination. The origin of the receptors is an adult in good health.

The V gene is TRBV4-1, the J gene TRBJ1-2, with 11 bases fitting TRBD1. CDR1 and CDR2 from the germline V gene are MGHRA and YSYEKL. This CDR3 comprises 15 residues. After removal of 4 bases from V and 6 bases from J, the junction contained 7 bases not matched to a gene. CDR3: CASSPSGTGGNGYTF. CDR3 DNA sequence: TGCGCCAGCAGCCCTTCCGGGACAGGGGGGAATGGCTACACCTTC.

This sequence joins TRBV11-2 and TRBJ1-5, with D perhaps matching TRBD1 (5 bases). V lost 6 bases and J 2 bases, leaving 17 bases between the germline ends. The CDR3 spans 16 residues. Looked up from germline, CDR1 is SGHAT and CDR2 is FQNNGV. CDR3 sequence: CASRARQSGGNQPQHF. In DNA, the CDR3 is TGTGCCAGCAGGGCCCGACAGTCCGGGGGCAATCAGCCCCAGCATTTT.

The sample holds one count of this clone. The gene calls are TRBV28 and TRBJ1-2; D call uncertain. Looked up from germline, CDR1 is MDHEN and CDR2 is SYDVKM. This CDR3 is 14 amino acids long. With 1 base removed from V and 4 bases from J, the gap between germline ends came to 10 bases. The CDR3 region is CASSLSTGGYGYTF. CDR3 nucleotides: TGTGCCAGCAGTTTATCTACCGGAGGCTATGGCTACACCTTC.

This clone was seen only a few times. This chain uses TRBV10-3 with TRBJ2-7; 7 positions match TRBD2. Per germline, CDR1 ENHRY and CDR2 SYGVKD. The CDR3 covers 15 residues. Unmatched junction bases numbered 9, after V lost 0 bases and J lost 7 bases. CDR3 coding DNA: TGTGCCATCAGTGAGTCGGAGGGAGGGCCTGATGAGCAGTACTTC. This codes for CAISESEGGPDEQYF.

The CDR3 protein is CASSPRGDEQFF. CDR3 sequence (DNA): TGTGCCAGCAGTCCGCGGGGGGATGAGCAGTTCTTC. The genes are TRBV28 and TRBJ2-1, with 8 nucleotides matching TRBD2. V lost 5 bases and J lost 8; bases outside the gene matches: 2. Germline assignment: CDR1 MDHEN and CDR2 SYDVKM. This CDR3 comprises 12 residues.

The chain has TRBV5-8 and TRBJ2-5; TRBD2 matches 15 bases. V was clipped by 4 bases and J by 2 bases; unmatched bases: 9. Germline V gene lookup returns CDR1 SGHTS and CDR2 YDEGEE. This CDR3 has 18 amino acids. The CDR3 loop is CASSPRYGLAGGQETQYF. DNA for the CDR3: TGTGCCAGCAGCCCCCGTTACGGACTAGCGGGAGGGCAAGAGACCCAGTACTTC.

This chain joins TRBV18 and TRBJ2-7; TRBD2 aligns across 13 bases. Per the germline V gene, CDR1 is KGHSH and CDR2 is LQKENI. The length of the CDR3 is 15 residues. The V segment lost 3 bases and the J segment 4 bases; nucleotides outside the gene matches: 3. The CDR3 loop is CASSPRTSGRYEQYF. The CDR3, as DNA: TGTGCCAGCTCACCCCGGACTAGCGGGAGATACGAGCAGTACTTC.

This clone was observed a handful of times. V is TRBV10-3 and J is TRBJ1-4; D gene unclear. V was pared by 2 bases and J by 8 bases, with 18 bases between. CDR1 and CDR2 (germline): ENHRY, SYGVKD. This CDR3 is built from 16 residues. The CDR3 nucleotides read TGTGCCATCAGTGAGGGTTCAAGTCCGGGAAAGGAAAAACTGTTTTTT. It translates to CAISEGSSPGKEKLFF.

In this sample, this clone turned up once. The J gene is TRBJ1-3, the V gene TRBV7-2; D is undetermined. CDR1 and CDR2 from the germline V gene are SGHTA and FQGNSA. This CDR3 contains 13 residues. The ends were cut back, 1 base at V and 8 bases at J, with 9 bases in the middle. The CDR3 protein is CASSLGPGDTIYF. In DNA form, the CDR3 reads TGTGCCAGCAGCTTAGGACCGGGTGACACCATATATTTT.

This clone was detected only a few times. The chain joins TRBV19 to TRBJ1-6, with TRBD1 matching 10 bases. Germline loops: CDR1 LNHDA, CDR2 SQIVND (reference sequence). V lost 6 bases to trimming and J lost 7 bases; unmatched junction nucleotides: 6. The CDR3 has 15 amino acids. The CDR3 loop is CASSWTGGRNSPLHF. The CDR3 DNA is TGTGCCAGTAGCTGGACAGGGGGGAGGAATTCACCCCTCCACTTT. The entire variable domain, with the rest obtained from reference TRBV19 and TRBJ1-6, is as follows: DGGITQSPKYLFRKEGQNVTLSCEQNLNHDAMYWYRQDPGQGLRLIYYSQIVNDFQKGDIAEGYSVSREKKESFPLTVTSAQKNPTAFYLCASSWTGGRNSPLHFGNGTRLTVT.